This TCR beta chain was profiled in a study of blood T cell repertoires in COVID-19. The germline gives CDR1 SGHRS, CDR2 YFSETQ. The CDR3 is 13 residues long. V was trimmed by 0 bases and J by 9 bases, leaving 10 bases between them. Clinical history reported by participants formed the basis on which cohorts were assigned. What the recovered Cohort 3 donors had was two negative PCRs, clearance, or symptom resolution. TCRdb's copy holds only in-frame clones and misses some; the assay was immunoSEQ multiplex PCR. The sample has around 450,000 clones; about 90% are singletons. Sample: PBMCs or T cells enriched from blood (not recorded which). The chain recombines TRBV5-1 with TRBJ1-3; D is unclear. This sequence originates from a man aged 18-30 years who had recovered from COVID-19. The CDR3 bases are TGCGCCAGCAGCTTGGGCTACGAGGGCACCATATATTTT. Translated: CASSLGYEGTIYF.